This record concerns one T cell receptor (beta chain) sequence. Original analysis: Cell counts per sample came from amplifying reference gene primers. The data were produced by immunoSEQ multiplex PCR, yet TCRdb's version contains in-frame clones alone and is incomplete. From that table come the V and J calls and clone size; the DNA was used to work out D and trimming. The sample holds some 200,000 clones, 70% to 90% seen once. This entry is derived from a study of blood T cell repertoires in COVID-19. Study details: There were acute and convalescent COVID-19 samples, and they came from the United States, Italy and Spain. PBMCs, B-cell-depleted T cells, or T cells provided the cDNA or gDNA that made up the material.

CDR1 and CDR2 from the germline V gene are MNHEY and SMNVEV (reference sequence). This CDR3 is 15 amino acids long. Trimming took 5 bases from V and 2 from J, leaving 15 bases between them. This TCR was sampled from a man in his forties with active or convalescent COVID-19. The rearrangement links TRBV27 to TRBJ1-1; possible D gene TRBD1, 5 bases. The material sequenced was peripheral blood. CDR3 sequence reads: CASSQGPGGNTEAFF. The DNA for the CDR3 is TGTGCCAGCAGTCAAGGGCCCGGGGGAAACACTGAAGCTTTCTTT.